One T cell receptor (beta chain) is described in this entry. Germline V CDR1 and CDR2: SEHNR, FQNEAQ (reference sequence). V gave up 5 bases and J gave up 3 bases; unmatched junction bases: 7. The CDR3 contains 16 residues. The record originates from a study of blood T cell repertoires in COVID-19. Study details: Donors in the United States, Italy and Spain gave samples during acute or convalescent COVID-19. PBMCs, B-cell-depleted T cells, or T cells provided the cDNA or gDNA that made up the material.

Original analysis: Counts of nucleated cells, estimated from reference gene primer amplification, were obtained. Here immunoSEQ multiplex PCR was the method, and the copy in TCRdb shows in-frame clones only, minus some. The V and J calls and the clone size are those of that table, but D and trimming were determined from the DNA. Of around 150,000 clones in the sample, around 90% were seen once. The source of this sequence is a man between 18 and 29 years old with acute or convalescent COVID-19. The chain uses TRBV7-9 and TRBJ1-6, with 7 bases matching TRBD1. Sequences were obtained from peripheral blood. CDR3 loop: CASSQQGPLYNSPLHF. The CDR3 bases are TGTGCCAGCAGCCAACAGGGGCCCCTCTATAATTCACCCCTCCACTTT.